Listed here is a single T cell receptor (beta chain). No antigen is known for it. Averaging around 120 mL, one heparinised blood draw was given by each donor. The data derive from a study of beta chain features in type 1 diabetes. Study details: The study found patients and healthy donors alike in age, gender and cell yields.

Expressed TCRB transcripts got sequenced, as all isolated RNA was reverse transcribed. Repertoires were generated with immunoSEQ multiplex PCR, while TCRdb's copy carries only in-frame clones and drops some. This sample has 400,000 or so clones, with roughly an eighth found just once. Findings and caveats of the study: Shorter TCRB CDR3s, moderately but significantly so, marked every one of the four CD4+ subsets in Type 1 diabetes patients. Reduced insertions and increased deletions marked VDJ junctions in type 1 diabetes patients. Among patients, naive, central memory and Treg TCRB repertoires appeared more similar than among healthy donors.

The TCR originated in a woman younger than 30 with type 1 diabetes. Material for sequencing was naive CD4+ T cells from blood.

In nucleotides, the CDR3 is TGCGCCAGCAGCCCCCCCCGACAGGGGGCTTTTGACGAGCAGTACTTC. This translates into CASSPPRQGAFDEQYF. This chain joins TRBV5-1 and TRBJ2-7, with 10 bases fitting TRBD1. The CDR3 is made up of 16 amino acids. V gave up 4 bases and J gave up 5 bases; unmatched junction bases: 12. Per germline, CDR1 SGHRS and CDR2 YFSETQ.